A selection of T cell receptor beta chains follows, all from one sample in a study of T cell responses to AZD1222 COVID-19 vaccine. Produced via immunoSEQ multiplex PCR; TCRdb's table is partial and in-frame only. Seen here are more than 150,000 clones, about nine tenths observed once, and the top ten hold around 5.8%. Sequenced here: peripheral blood, sampled on day 0 of AZD1222 vaccination. These receptors were collected from an adult in good health. The CDR3 runs from the conserved cysteine through the conserved F or W. Each record gives: V gene, J gene, CDR3 protein.

V: TRBV9
J: TRBJ2-2
CDR3: CASSDSGGARTGELFF

V: TRBV5-1
J: TRBJ2-1
CDR3: CASSHGRTEWIEQFF

V: TRBV6-5
J: TRBJ2-7
CDR3: CASSYSGGRSEQYF

V: TRBV18
J: TRBJ2-3
CDR3: CATVPPTSTDTQYF

V: TRBV12-3/TRBV12-4
J: TRBJ2-1
CDR3: CASRPTGGYEQFF

V: TRBV20-1
J: TRBJ1-5
CDR3: CSASMGSFYSGQSHQPQHF

V: TRBV5-8
J: TRBJ2-7
CDR3: CASSLSKQGKQYF

V: TRBV6-6
J: TRBJ1-5
CDR3: CASSPQGKIWPQHF

V: TRBV5-1
J: TRBJ2-7
CDR3: CASSLKPGQGDF

V: TRBV14
J: TRBJ1-1
CDR3: CASSPRTAPNTEAFF

V: TRBV10-3
J: TRBJ2-7
CDR3: CAISDGPTPYEQYF

V: TRBV6-1
J: TRBJ2-1
CDR3: CASSGQGGYSYNEQFF

V: TRBV18
J: TRBJ2-7
CDR3: CASSQGTSGSGGYEQYF

V: TRBV29-1
J: TRBJ2-7
CDR3: CSVWDRTSYEQYF

V: TRBV6-5
J: TRBJ1-5
CDR3: CASTRDLGQPQHF

V: TRBV18
J: TRBJ2-7
CDR3: CASSPTSGAREQYF

V: TRBV7-9
J: TRBJ1-4
CDR3: CASSLGAVGGFHEKLFF

V: TRBV6-1
J: TRBJ2-7
CDR3: CASCGRDRAGAYEQYF

V: TRBV5-1
J: TRBJ2-5
CDR3: CASSLVGLAGGQETQYF

V: TRBV28
J: TRBJ2-7
CDR3: CASSSVAGVAYEQYF

V: TRBV18
J: TRBJ2-4
CDR3: CASSPDRKNIQYF

V: TRBV28
J: TRBJ1-1
CDR3: CASSLSRRMNTEAFF

V: TRBV10-3
J: TRBJ2-7
CDR3: CATVAGGSSYEQYF

V: TRBV7-2
J: TRBJ2-5
CDR3: CASLEFSGGETQYF

V: TRBV5-1
J: TRBJ1-4
CDR3: CASSLVAGSSEKLFF

V: TRBV5-1
J: TRBJ1-6
CDR3: CASSLGPDRDSPLHF

V: TRBV5-1
J: TRBJ1-4
CDR3: CASSKDGSTNEKLFF

V: TRBV18
J: TRBJ2-1
CDR3: CASSPPPGGPANEQFF

V: TRBV5-1
J: TRBJ2-7
CDR3: CASSLSGGGRYEQYF

V: TRBV7-9
J: TRBJ1-6
CDR3: CASSDRSSPLHF

V: TRBV7-2
J: TRBJ2-1
CDR3: CASLPLGGNEQFF

V: TRBV30
J: TRBJ1-3
CDR3: CAWSVRGDSGNTIYF

V: TRBV4-2
J: TRBJ2-3
CDR3: CASSQDRQGPTDTQYF

V: TRBV28
J: TRBJ2-1
CDR3: CASRNLAGVGYNEQFF

V: TRBV6-5
J: TRBJ1-6
CDR3: CASSNDRENSPLHF

V: TRBV10-3
J: TRBJ2-5
CDR3: CAISDNRGQETQYF

V: TRBV24-1
J: TRBJ1-5
CDR3: CATDPGGSNQPQHF

V: TRBV6-5
J: TRBJ1-2
CDR3: CASSYSSLEDGYTF

V: TRBV3-1/TRBV3-2
J: TRBJ1-2
CDR3: CASSRQGWPWYGYTF

V: TRBV6-2/TRBV6-3
J: TRBJ2-7
CDR3: CASSDSQYEQYF

V: TRBV3-1/TRBV3-2
J: TRBJ2-7
CDR3: CASSQGWRRVYEQYF

V: TRBV5-6
J: TRBJ2-1
CDR3: CASRGLAGDRRSYNEQFF

V: TRBV7-2
J: TRBJ2-2
CDR3: CASSLAGGELFF

V: TRBV2
J: TRBJ2-7
CDR3: CASKAGNSYEQYF

V: TRBV10-3
J: TRBJ2-2
CDR3: CAISVIAGVELFF

V: TRBV28
J: TRBJ1-2
CDR3: CASSLEQFHGYTF

V: TRBV28
J: TRBJ2-7
CDR3: CASSSGSSGTPYEQYF

V: TRBV6-5
J: TRBJ2-1
CDR3: CASSYQRQGLGNEQFF

V: TRBV6-5
J: TRBJ1-5
CDR3: CASSGGDSGNQPQHF

V: TRBV28
J: TRBJ2-5
CDR3: CASSPGQGARETQYF